This TCR beta chain was identified during a study of patients and donors after allogeneic stem cell transplantation. TCRdb analysed the RT-PCR reads with MiXCR anew, one entry per CDR3 protein. The top ten clones hold 6% of a sample with 920,000 or so distinct CDR3 sequences, about 20% of them seen once. This CDR3 has 15 residues. V lost 1 base and J 2 bases, leaving 12 bases between the germline ends. The germline gives CDR1 SGHAT, CDR2 FQNNGV. This clonotype has just a few counts. The sample was blood, either unsorted or a sorted T cell fraction (not recorded which). This clonotype was sampled from a human donor who was either an allogeneic HSCT recipient or a stem cell or donor lymphocyte infusion donor (not recorded which). It is not recorded whose cells these are; they may come from a transplant donor. V and J are TRBV11-2 and TRBJ2-7, with unresolved D. The CDR3 nucleotides read TGTGCCAGCAGCTTAGGTATCATGGTAACCTACGAGCAGTACTTC. Its translation: CASSLGIMVTYEQYF.